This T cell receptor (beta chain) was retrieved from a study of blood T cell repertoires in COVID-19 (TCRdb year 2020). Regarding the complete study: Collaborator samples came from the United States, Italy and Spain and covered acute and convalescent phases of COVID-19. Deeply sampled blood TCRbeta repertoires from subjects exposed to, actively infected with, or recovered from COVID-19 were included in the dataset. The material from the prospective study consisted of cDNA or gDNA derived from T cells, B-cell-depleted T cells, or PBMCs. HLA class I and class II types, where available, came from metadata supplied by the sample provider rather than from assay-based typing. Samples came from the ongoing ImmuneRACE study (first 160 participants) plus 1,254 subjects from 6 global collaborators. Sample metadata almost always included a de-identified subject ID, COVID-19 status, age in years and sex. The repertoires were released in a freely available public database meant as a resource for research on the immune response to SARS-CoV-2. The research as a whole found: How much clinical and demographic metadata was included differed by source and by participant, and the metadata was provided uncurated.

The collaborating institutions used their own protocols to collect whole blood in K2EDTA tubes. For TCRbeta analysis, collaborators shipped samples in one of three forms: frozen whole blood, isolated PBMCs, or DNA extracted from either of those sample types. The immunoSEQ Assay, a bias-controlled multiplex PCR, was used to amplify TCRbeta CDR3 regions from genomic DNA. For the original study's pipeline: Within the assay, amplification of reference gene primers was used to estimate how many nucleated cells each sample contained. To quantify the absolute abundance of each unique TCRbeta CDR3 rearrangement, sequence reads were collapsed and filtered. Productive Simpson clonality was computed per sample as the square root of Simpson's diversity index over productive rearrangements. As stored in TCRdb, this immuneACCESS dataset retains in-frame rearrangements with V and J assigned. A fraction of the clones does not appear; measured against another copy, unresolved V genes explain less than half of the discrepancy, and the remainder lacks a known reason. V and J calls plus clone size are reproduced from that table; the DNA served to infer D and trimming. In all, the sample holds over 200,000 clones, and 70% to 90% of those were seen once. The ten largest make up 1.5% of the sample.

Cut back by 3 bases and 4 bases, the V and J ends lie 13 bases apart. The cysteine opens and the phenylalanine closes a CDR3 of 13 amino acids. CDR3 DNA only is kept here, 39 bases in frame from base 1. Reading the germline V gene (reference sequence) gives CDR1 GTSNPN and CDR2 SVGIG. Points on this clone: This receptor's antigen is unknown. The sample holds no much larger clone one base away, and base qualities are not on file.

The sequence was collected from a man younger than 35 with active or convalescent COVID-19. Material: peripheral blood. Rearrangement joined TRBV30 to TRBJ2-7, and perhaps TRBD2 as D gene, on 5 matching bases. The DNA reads TGTGCCTGGAGAATCGGAAGCGGATACGAGCAGTACTTC. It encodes CAWRIGSGYEQYF.